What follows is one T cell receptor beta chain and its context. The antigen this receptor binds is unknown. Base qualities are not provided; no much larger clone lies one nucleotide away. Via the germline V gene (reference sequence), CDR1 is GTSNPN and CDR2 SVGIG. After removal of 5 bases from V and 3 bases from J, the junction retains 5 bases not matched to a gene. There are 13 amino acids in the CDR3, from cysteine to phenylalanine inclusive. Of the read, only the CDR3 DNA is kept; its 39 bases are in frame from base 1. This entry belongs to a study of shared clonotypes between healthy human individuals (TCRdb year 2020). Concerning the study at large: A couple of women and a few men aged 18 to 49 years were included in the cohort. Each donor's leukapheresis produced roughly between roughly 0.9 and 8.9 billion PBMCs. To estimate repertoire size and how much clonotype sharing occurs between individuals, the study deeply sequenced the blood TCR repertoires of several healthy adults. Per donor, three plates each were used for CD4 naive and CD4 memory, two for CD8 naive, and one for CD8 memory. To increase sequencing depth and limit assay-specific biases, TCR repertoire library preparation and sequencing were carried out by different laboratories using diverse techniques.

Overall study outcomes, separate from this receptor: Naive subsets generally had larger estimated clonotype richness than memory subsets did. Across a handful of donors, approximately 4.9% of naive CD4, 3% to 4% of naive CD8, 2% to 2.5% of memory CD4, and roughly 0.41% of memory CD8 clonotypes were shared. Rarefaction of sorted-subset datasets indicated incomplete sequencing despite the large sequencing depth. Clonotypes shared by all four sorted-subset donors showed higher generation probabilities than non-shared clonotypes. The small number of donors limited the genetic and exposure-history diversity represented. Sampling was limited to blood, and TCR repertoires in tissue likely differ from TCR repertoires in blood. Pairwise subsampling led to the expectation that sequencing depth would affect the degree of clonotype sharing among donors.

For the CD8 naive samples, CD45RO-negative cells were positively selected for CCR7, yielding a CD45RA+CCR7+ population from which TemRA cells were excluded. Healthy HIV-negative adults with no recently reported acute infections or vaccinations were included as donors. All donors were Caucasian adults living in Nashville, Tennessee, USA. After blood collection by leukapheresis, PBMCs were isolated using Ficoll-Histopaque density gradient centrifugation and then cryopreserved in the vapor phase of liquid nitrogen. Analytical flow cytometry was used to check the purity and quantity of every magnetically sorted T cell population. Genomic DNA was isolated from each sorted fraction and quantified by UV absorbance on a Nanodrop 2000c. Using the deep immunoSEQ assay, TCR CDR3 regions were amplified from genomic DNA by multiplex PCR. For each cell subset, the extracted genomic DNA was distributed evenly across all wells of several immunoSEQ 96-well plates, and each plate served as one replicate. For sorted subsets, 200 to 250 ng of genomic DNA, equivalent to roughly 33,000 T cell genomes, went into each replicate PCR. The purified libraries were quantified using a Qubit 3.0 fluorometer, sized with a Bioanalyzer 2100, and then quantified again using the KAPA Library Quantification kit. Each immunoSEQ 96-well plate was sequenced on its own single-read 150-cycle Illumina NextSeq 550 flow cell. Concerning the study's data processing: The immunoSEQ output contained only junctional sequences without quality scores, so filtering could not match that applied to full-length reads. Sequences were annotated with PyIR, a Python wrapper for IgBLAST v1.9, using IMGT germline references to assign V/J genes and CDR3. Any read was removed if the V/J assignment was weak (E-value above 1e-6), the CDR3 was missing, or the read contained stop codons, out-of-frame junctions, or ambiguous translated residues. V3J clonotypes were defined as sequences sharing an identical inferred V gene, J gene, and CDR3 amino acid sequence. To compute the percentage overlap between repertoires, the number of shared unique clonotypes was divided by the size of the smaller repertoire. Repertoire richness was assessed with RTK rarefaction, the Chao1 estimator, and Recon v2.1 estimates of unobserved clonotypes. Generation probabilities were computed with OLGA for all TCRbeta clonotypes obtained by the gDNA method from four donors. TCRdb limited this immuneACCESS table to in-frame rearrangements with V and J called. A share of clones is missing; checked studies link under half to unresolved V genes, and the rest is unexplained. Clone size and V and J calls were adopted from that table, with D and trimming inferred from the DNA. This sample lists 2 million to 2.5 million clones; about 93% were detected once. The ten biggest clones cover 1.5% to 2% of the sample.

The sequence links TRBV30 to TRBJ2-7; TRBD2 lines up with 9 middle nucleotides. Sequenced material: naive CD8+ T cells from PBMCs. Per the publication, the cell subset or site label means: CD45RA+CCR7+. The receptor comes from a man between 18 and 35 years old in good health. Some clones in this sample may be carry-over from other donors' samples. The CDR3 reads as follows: CAWRGREGYEQYF. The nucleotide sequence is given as TGTGCCTGGCGTGGGCGGGAGGGCTACGAGCAGTACTTC.